The 8 T cell receptor beta chains below all came from one sample that was sequenced in a study of T-cell memory formation after mild COVID-19. A single record per CDR3 protein comes from TCRdb applying MiXCR to the 5' RACE reads. The sample holds 200,000 to 300,000 distinct CDR3 sequences, more than 8% seen once. Sequenced material: PBMCs or a T cell subset sorted from them (not recorded which). All receptors derive from a man aged 18 to 29 who had mild COVID-19 (a few samples of this study predate the infection). Cell type and time point are not known.

The rearrangement uses TRBV20-1 and TRBJ1-2, with TRBD1 identical over 8 bases. In germline, CDR1 is DFQATT, CDR2 SNEGSKA (reference sequence). The CDR3 runs to 13 residues. The CDR3 bases are TGCATGGCAGGGGGCAACGGGTACTATGGCTACACCTTC. Translated: CMAGGNGYYGYTF.

In its sample, this clonotype was seen a few times. V and J are TRBV9 and TRBJ2-1; D might be TRBD1 or TRBD2, each matching 5 bases. The CDR3 covers 12 residues. Germline V gene lookup returns CDR1 SGDLS and CDR2 YYNGEE. Trimming left V 0 bases short and J 10 bases short, with 8 bases between. CDR3 nucleotide sequence: TGTGCCAGCAGCGTAGACGGGGCCGAGCAGTTCTTC. This translates into CASSVDGAEQFF.

The chain recombines TRBV28 with TRBJ1-6, with a tentative D call TRBD1 (6 bases). Looked up from germline, CDR1 is MDHEN and CDR2 is SYDVKM. The CDR3 sequence is 14 residues long. V was clipped by 6 bases and J by 4 bases, with 10 bases between them. This CDR3 is CASSPGDYNSPLHF. CDR3 bases: TGTGCCAGCAGCCCAGGGGATTATAATTCACCCCTCCACTTT.

The V call is TRBV28, the J call TRBJ2-1; 7 nucleotides match TRBD1. Losses at the gene ends were 5 bases for V and 7 bases for J; bases not matched to a gene: 8. Germline V lookup: CDR1 MDHEN, CDR2 SYDVKM. This CDR3 has 14 amino acids. The CDR3 DNA sequence: TGTGCCAGCAGTACTCACGACAGGGATAATGAGCAGTTCTTC. Amino acids: CASSTHDRDNEQFF.

The J gene is TRBJ1-2, the V gene TRBV12-3 or TRBV12-4; D is undetermined. CDR3 length: 14 amino acids. The V end lost 5 bases, the J end lost 0 bases, and 10 bases lay between the germline ends. The CDR3 protein is CASSGDTANYGYTF. The CDR3 DNA follows: TGTGCCAGCAGTGGCGACACGGCTAACTATGGCTACACCTTC.

The chain joins TRBV5-1 to TRBJ1-2; tentatively, D is TRBD1 (6 bases). The germline V gene has CDR1 SGHRS and CDR2 YFSETQ. This CDR3 is 16 amino acids long. V gave up 4 bases and J gave up 8 bases, with 24 bases separating them. CDR3 loop: CASSLTGRGDVYGYTF. The DNA of the CDR3 is TGCGCCAGCAGCCTGACCGGTAGGGGGGACGTCTACGGCTACACCTTC.

This clonotype was counted at least ten times. The chain recombines TRBV24-1 with TRBJ2-3; 12 positions match TRBD1. There are 16 residues in the CDR3. The ends lost 5 bases at V and 6 bases at J; junction bases unmatched: 8. Germline CDR1 KGHDR, CDR2 SFDVKD. Here the CDR3 DNA reads TGTGCCACCAGTGCCGGGGACAGGGGGCTGGCGGATACGCAGTATTTT. It codes for CATSAGDRGLADTQYF.

The V call is TRBV28, the J call TRBJ2-3, with 12 nucleotides matching TRBD2. Per the germline V gene, CDR1 is MDHEN and CDR2 is SYDVKM. This CDR3 has 18 amino acids. Unmatched junction bases numbered 10, after V lost 4 bases and J lost 2 bases. The CDR3 DNA follows: TGTGCCAGCAGTTCGGGGGCCGCTAGCGGGGGGGCCACAGATACGCAGTATTTT. Translated: CASSSGAASGGATDTQYF.